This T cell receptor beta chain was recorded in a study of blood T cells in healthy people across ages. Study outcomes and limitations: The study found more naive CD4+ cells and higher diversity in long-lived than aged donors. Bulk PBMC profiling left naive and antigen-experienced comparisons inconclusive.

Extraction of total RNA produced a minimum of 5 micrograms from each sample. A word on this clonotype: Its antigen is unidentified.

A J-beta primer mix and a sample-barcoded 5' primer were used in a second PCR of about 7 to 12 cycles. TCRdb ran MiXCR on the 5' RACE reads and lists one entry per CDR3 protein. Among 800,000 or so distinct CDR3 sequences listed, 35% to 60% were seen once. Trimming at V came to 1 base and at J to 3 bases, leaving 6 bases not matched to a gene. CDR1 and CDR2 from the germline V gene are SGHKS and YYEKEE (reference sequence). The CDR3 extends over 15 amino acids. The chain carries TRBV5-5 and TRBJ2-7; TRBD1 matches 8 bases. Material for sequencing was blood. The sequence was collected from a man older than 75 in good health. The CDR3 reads CASSLRQGAIYEQYF. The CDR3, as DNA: TGTGCCAGCAGCTTGCGGCAGGGGGCCATCTACGAGCAGTACTTC.